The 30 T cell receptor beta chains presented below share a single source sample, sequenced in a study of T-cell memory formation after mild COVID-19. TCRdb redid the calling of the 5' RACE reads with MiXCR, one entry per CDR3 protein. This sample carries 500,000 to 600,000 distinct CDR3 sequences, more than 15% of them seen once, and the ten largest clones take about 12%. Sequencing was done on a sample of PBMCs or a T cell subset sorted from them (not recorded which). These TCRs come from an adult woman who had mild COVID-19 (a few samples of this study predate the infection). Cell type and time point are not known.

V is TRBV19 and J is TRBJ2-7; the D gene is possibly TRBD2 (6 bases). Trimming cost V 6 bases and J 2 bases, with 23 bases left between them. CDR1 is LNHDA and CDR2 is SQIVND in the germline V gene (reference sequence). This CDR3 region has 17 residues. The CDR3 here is CASSAGGIDEGTYEQYF. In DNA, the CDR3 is TGTGCCAGTAGCGCCGGGGGTATTGATGAGGGGACCTACGAGCAGTACTTC.

CDR3 bases: TGCAGCGTTTCAGGGATCAATCAGCCCCAGCATTTT. Translation: CSVSGINQPQHF. This rearrangement joins TRBV29-1 to TRBJ1-5; tentative D call: TRBD1 (5 bases). V was cut by 5 bases and J by 3 bases, with 8 bases left in between. CDR1 is SQVTM and CDR2 is ANQGSEA in the germline V gene. The CDR3 consists of 12 residues.

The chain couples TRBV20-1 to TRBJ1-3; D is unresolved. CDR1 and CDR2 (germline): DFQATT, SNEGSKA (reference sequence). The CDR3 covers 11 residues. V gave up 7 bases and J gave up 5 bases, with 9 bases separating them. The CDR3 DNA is TGCAGTGGGTACCTGAGAAACACCATATATTTT. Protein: CSGYLRNTIYF.

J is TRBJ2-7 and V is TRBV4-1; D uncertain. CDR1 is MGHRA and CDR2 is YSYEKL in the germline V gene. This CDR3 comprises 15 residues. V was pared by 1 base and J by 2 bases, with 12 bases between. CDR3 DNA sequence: TGCGCCAGCAGCCAAGGTCCGAAGGTAACCTACGAGCAGTACTTC. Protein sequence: CASSQGPKVTYEQYF.

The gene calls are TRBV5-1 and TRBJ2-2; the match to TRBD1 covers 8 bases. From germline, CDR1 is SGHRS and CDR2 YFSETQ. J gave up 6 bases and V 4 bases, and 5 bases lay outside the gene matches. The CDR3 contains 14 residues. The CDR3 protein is CASSITGGAGELFF. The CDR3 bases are TGCGCCAGCAGCATTACAGGGGGAGCCGGGGAGCTGTTTTTT.

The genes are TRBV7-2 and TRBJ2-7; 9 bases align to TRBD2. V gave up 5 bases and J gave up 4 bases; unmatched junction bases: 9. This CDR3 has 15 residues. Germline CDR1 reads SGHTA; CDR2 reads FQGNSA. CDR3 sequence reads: CASSTTSGGGYEQYF. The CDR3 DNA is TGTGCCAGCAGCACGACTAGCGGCGGTGGGTACGAGCAGTACTTC.

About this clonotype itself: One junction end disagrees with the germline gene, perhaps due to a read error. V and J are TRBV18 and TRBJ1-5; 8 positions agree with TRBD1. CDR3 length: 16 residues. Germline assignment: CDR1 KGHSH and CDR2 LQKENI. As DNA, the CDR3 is TGTGCCAGCTCACCCGGACAGGGTCATAGCAATCAGCCCCAGCAATTT. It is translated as CASSPGQGHSNQPQQF.

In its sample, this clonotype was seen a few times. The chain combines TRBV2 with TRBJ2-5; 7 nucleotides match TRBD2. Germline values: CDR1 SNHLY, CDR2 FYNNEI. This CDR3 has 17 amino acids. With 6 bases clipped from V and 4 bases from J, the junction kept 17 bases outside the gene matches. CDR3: CASSVDILAVPGETQYF. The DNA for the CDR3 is TGTGCCAGCAGCGTTGATATCCTAGCGGTACCGGGAGAGACCCAGTACTTC.

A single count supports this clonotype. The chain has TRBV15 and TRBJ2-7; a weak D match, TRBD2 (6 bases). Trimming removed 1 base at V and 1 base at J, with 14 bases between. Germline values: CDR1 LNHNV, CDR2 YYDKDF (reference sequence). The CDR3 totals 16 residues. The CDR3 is CATSRVGRGLSYEQYF. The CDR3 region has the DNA TGTGCCACCAGCAGAGTGGGGCGGGGTTTATCCTACGAGCAGTACTTC.

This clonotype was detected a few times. The CDR3 is CASSLAGPNYGYTF. In DNA form, the CDR3 reads TGTGCCAGCAGCTTAGCGGGACCCAACTATGGCTACACCTTC. This chain joins TRBV7-9 and TRBJ1-2, with D tentatively TRBD1 (5 bases). Germline V CDR1 and CDR2: SEHNR, FQNEAQ (reference sequence). Deletions cut 0 bases from V and 2 bases from J, with 7 bases between. The CDR3 sequence is 14 residues long.

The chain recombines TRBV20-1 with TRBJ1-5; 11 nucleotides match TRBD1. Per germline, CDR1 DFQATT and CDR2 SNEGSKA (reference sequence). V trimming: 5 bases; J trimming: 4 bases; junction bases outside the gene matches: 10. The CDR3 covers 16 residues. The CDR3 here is CSAAEGGTGGNQPQHF. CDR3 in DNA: TGCAGTGCTGCCGAAGGTGGGACAGGGGGGAATCAGCCCCAGCATTTT.

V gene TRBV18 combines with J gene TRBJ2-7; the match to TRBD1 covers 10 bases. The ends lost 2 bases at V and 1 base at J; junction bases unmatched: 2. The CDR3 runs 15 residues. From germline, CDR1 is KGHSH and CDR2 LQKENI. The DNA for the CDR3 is TGTGCCAGCTCACCATGGGGACAGGGGTCCTACGAGCAGTACTTC. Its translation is CASSPWGQGSYEQYF. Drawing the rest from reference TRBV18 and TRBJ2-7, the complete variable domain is NAGVMQNPRHLVRRRGQEARLRCSPMKGHSHVYWYRQLPEEGLKFMVYLQKENIIDESGMPKERFSAEFPKEGPSILRIQQVVRGDSAAYFCASSPWGQGSYEQYFGPGTRLTVT.

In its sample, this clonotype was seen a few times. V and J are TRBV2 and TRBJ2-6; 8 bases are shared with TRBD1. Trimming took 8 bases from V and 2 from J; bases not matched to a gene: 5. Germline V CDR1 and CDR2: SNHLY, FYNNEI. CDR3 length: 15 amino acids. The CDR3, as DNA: TGTGCCAGCGGGGACAGGAAGGCTGGGGCCAACGTCCTGACTTTC. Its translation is CASGDRKAGANVLTF.

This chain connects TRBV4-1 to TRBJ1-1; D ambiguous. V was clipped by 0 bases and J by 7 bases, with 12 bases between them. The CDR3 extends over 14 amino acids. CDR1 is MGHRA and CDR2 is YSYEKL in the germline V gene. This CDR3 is CASSQDQVFIEAFF. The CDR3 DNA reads TGCGCCAGCAGCCAAGACCAGGTGTTCATTGAAGCTTTCTTT.

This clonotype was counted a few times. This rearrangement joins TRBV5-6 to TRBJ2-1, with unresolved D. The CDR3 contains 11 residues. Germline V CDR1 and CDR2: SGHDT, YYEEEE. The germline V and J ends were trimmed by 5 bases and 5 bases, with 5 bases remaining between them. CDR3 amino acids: CASRLHNEQFF. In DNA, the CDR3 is TGTGCCAGCAGACTCCACAATGAGCAGTTCTTC.

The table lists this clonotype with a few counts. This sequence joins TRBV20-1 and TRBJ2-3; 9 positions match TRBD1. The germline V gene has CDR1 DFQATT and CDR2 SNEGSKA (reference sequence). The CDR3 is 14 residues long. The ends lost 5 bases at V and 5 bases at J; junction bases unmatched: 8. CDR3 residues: CSADGTGHRDTQYF. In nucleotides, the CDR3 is TGCAGTGCTGACGGGACAGGGCATAGAGATACGCAGTATTTT.

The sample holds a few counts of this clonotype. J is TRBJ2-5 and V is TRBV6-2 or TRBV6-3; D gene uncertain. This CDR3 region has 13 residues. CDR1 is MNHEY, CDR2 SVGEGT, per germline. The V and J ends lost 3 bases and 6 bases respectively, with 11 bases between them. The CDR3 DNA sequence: TGTGCCAGCAGTTATCAGGTGTTAAAGACCCAGTACTTC. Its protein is CASSYQVLKTQYF.

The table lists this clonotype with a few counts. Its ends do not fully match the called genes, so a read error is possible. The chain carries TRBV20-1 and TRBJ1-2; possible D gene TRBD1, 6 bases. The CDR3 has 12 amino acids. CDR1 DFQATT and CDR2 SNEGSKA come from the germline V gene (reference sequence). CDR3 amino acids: CSPRGQSYGYTF. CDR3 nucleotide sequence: TGCAGTCCTAGAGGACAGTCCTATGGCTACACCTTC.

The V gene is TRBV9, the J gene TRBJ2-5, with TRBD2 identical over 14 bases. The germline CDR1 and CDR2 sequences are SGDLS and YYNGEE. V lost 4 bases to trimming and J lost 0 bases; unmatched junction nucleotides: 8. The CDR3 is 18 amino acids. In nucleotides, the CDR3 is TGTGCCAGCAGCCCAGGACTAGCGGGGGGATTAAACCAAGAGACCCAGTACTTC. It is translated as CASSPGLAGGLNQETQYF.

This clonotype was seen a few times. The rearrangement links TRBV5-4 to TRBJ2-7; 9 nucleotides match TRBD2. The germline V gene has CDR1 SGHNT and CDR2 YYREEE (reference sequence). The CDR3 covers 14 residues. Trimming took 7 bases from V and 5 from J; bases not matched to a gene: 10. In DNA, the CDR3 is TGTGCCAGCGGTAGCGGGGGCTTGGGTCACGAGCAGTACTTC. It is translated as CASGSGGLGHEQYF.

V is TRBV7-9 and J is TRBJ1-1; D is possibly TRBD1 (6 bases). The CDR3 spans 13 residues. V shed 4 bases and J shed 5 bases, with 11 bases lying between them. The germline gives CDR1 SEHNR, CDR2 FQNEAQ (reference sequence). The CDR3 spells CASSSGTPTEAFF. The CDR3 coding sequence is TGTGCCAGCAGCTCCGGGACACCTACTGAAGCTTTCTTT.

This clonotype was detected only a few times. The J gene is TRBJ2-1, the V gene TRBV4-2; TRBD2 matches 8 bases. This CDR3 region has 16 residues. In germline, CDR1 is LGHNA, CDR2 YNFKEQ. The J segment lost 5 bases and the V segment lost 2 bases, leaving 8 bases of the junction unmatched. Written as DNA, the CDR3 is TGTGCCAGCAGCCAACCCGGGGGGGGAGTGAACAATGAGCAGTTCTTC. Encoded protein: CASSQPGGGVNNEQFF.

The CDR3 here is CASSLVIDEQYF. Here the CDR3 DNA reads TGTGCCAGCAGTTTAGTAATCGACGAGCAGTACTTC. V and J are TRBV28 and TRBJ2-7, with D unclear. Germline CDR1 reads MDHEN; CDR2 reads SYDVKM. V lost 2 bases and J lost 5, with 7 bases in between. This CDR3 comprises 12 residues.

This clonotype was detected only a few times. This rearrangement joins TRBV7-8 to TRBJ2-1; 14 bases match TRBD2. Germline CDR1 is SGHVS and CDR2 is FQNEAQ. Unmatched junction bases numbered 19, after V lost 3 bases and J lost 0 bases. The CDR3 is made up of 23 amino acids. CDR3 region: CASSLLLRSGTSGSRSSYNEQFF. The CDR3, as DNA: TGTGCCAGCAGCTTGCTACTTAGATCCGGGACTAGCGGGAGTAGGAGCTCCTACAATGAGCAGTTCTTC.

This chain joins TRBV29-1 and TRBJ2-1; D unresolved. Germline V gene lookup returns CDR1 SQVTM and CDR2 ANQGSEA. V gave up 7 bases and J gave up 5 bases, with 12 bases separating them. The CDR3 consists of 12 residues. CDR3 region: CSARVLDNEQFF. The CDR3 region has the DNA TGCAGCGCTAGAGTCCTAGACAATGAGCAGTTCTTC.

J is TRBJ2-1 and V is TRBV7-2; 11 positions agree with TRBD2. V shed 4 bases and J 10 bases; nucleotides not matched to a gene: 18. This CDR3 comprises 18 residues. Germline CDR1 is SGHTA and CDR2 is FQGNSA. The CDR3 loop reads CASSSPAASGRSPREQFF. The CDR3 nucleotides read TGTGCCAGCAGCTCGCCCGCGGCTAGCGGGAGGTCCCCGAGGGAGCAGTTCTTC.

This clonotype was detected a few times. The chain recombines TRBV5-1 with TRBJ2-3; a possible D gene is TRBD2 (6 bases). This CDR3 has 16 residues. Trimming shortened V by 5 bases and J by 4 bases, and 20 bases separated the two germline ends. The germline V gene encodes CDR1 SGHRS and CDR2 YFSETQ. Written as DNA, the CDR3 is TGCGCCAGCAGGATTGGAGGCGGGGAACGGTCAGATACGCAGTATTTT. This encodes CASRIGGGERSDTQYF.

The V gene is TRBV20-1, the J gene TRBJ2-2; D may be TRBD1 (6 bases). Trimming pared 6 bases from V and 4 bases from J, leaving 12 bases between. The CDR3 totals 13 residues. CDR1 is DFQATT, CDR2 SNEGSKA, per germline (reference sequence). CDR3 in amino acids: CSARTAATGELFF. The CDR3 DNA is TGCAGTGCGCGGACAGCTGCCACCGGGGAGCTGTTTTTT.

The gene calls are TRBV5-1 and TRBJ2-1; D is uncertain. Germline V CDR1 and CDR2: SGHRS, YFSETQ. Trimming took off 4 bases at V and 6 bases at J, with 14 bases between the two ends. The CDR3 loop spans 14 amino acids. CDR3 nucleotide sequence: TGCGCCAGCAGCGTGGGAATCCCCACCAATGAGCAGTTCTTC. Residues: CASSVGIPTNEQFF. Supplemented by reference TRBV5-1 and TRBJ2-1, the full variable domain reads KAGVTQTPRYLIKTRGQQVTLSCSPISGHRSVSWYQQTPGQGLQFLFEYFSETQRNKGNFPGRFSGRQFSNSRSEMNVSTLELGDSALYLCASSVGIPTNEQFFGPGTRLTVL.

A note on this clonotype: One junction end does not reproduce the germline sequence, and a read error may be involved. CDR3 protein: CSGTDSYEKYF. The CDR3 nucleotides read TGCAGTGGGACGGACTCCTACGAGAAGTACTTC. The chain has TRBV20-1 and TRBJ2-7; possibly TRBD2 for D (5 bases). CDR1 is DFQATT, CDR2 SNEGSKA, per germline (reference sequence). This CDR3 region has 11 residues.